This record concerns one T cell receptor (beta chain) sequence. Sequencing was performed with immunoSEQ multiplex PCR; in TCRdb, only in-frame clones are kept and a portion is missing. The sample lists about 320,000 clones, 80% to 90% occurring once. The record originates from a study of blood T cell repertoires in COVID-19. For the study at large: The cDNA or gDNA used as material had been derived from T cells, B-cell-depleted T cells, or PBMCs.

The receptor comes from a woman aged 45-59 years with acute or convalescent COVID-19. The specimen was peripheral blood.

CDR3 sequence reads: CASSRLDQPQHF. The CDR3 bases are TGTGCCAGCAGCCGACTGGATCAGCCCCAGCATTTT. The rearrangement links TRBV5-6 to TRBJ1-5; D not resolved. This CDR3 is built from 12 residues. V lost 4 bases to trimming and J lost 5 bases, with 7 bases between them. The germline CDR1 and CDR2 sequences are SGHDT and YYEEEE.